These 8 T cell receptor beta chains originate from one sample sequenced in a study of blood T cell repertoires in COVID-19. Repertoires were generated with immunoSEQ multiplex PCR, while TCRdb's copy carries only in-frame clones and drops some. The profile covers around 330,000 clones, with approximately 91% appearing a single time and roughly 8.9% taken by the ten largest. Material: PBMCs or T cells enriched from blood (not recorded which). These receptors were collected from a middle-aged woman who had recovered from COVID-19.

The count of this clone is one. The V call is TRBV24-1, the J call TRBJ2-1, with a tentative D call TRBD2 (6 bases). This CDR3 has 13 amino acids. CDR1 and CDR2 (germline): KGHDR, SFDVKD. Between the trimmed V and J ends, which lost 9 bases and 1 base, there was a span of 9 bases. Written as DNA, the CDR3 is TGTGCCACCGGGGGGTGGTCCTACAATGAGCAGTTCTTC. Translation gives CATGGWSYNEQFF.

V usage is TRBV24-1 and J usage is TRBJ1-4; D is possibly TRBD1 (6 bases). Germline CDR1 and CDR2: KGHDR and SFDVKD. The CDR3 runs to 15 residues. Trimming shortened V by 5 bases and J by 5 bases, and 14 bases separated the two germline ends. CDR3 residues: CATSAIQGGNEKLFF. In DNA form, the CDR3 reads TGTGCCACCAGTGCCATACAGGGTGGGAATGAAAAACTGTTTTTT.

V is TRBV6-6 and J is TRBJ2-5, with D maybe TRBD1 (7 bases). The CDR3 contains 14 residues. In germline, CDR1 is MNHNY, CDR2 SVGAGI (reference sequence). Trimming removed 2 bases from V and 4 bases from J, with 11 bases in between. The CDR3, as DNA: TGTGCCAGCAGTTACAACAGGGGAGGAGAGACCCAGTACTTC. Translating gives CASSYNRGGETQYF.

CDR3 bases: TGTGCCAGCACTGCCGGGGGTAACAAGTACACCATATATTTT. Translating gives CASTAGGNKYTIYF. This chain uses TRBV6-5 with TRBJ1-3; weak D call: TRBD1 (5 bases). V lost 7 bases and J 8 bases, leaving 18 bases between the germline ends. Germline-derived CDR1 and CDR2 are MNHEY and SVGAGI. This CDR3 has 14 amino acids.

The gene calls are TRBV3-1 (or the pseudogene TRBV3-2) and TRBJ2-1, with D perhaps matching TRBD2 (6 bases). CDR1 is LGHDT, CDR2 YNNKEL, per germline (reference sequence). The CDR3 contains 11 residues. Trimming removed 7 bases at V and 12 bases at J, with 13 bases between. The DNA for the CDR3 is TGTGCCAGCAAAGGCCGCGGGGCGCAGTTCTTC. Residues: CASKGRGAQFF.

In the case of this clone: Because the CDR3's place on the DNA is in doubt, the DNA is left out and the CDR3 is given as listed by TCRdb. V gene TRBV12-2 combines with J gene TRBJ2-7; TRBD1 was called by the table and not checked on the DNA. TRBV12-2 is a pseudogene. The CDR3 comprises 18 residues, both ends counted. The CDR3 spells CASRYANWGQGIVYEQYF.

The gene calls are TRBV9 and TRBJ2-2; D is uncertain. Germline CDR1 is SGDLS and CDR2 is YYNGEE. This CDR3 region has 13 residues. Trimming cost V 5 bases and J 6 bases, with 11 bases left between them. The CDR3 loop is CASSFSEPGELFF. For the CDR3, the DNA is TGTGCCAGCAGTTTTTCTGAGCCCGGGGAGCTGTTTTTT.

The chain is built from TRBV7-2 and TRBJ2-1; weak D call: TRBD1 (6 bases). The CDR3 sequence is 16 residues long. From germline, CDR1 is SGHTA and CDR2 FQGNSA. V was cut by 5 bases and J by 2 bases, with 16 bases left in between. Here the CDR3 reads CASSRLTGMAYNEQFF. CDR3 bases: TGTGCCAGCAGCCGCCTTACAGGGATGGCCTACAATGAGCAGTTCTTC.